Following are 13 T cell receptor beta chains from one sample sequenced in a study of OX40 agonist ivuxolimab in advanced cancers. The receptor library was made with the immunoSEQ multiplex PCR assay. TCRdb holds this immuneACCESS table with in-frame rearrangements only. Some clones are missing; in checked studies, unresolved V genes explain under half, and the rest has no known cause. This sample holds 65,000 to 85,000 clones; about nine tenths were observed only once. Of the sample, over 0.15% falls within the top ten clones. The sequences come from CD4+ or CD8+ T cells sorted from blood, collected in a trial of the OX40 agonist ivuxolimab. These TCRs come from an adult with an advanced solid tumor such as melanoma, head and neck, liver or kidney cancer.

The chain recombines TRBV9 with TRBJ2-7; 8 bases fit TRBD1. Germline CDR1 SGDLS, CDR2 YYNGEE. This CDR3 contains 15 residues. J lost 0 bases, V lost 0 bases, and 2 bases had no gene match. The CDR3 DNA is TGTGCCAGCAGCGTAGGACAGGGGAACTCCTACGAGCAGTACTTC. Translated: CASSVGQGNSYEQYF.

This sequence joins TRBV6-5 and TRBJ2-5; a weak D match, TRBD2 (5 bases). The end of the DNA is better explained by TRBJ2-7, so the J call may be wrong. The germline V gene encodes CDR1 MNHEY and CDR2 SVGAGI. The CDR3 length is 13 residues. CDR3 residues: CASAGVGSYEQYF. The CDR3 DNA is TGTGCCAGCGCGGGCGTTGGTTCCTACGAGCAGTACTTC.

As concerns this clone: Other DNA variants within this sample encode the same CDR3. The chain combines TRBV6-1 with TRBJ2-5, with TRBD2 identical over 11 bases. The CDR3 is made up of 14 amino acids. After removal of 3 bases from V and 4 bases from J, the junction contained 1 base not matched to a gene. Per the germline V gene, CDR1 is MNHNS and CDR2 is SASEGT. DNA of the CDR3: TGTGCCAGCAGTGATGGACTAGCGGGAGAGACCCAGTACTTC. Translation: CASSDGLAGETQYF.

The chain employs TRBV6-1 and TRBJ1-2, with no clear D. The V gene lost 5 bases and the J gene lost 6 bases, with 10 bases spanning the gap. This CDR3 comprises 12 residues. The germline V gene has CDR1 MNHNS and CDR2 SASEGT. CDR3 in DNA: TGTGCCAGCAGTTTACAGAGAGATGGCTACACCTTC. Translating gives CASSLQRDGYTF.

The chain couples TRBV19 to TRBJ2-5, with 11 bases matching TRBD1. There are 16 residues in the CDR3. CDR1 LNHDA and CDR2 SQIVND come from the germline V gene (reference sequence). Trimming cost V 1 base and J 3 bases; bases outside gene matches: 4. CDR3 in DNA: TGTGCCAGTAGTATAGGGTCGGGACAGGGGGAAGAGACCCAGTACTTC. It specifies CASSIGSGQGEETQYF.

This clone was seen a few times. This CDR3 reads CASTVVSGYGYTF. The CDR3 DNA reads as TGTGCCAGTACGGTGGTGAGCGGCTATGGCTACACCTTC. The chain is built from TRBV19 and TRBJ1-2; D not resolved. Germline-derived CDR1 and CDR2 are LNHDA and SQIVND (reference sequence). The CDR3 loop spans 13 amino acids. Trimming cost V 7 bases and J 4 bases, with 13 bases left between them.

This clone was seen only once. The J gene is TRBJ1-1, the V gene TRBV29-1; tentatively, D is TRBD1 (6 bases). The CDR3 totals 14 residues. Germline loops: CDR1 SQVTM, CDR2 ANQGSEA. Trimming pared 5 bases from V and 0 bases from J, leaving 13 bases between. This chain's CDR3 is CSVTRTVVNTEAFF. The CDR3 DNA is TGCAGCGTTACTCGGACAGTGGTGAACACTGAAGCTTTCTTT.

The chain is built from TRBV5-1 and TRBJ2-7; unclear D gene. Germline CDR1 SGHRS, CDR2 YFSETQ. There are 13 residues in the CDR3. Trimming took off 5 bases at V and 5 bases at J, with 14 bases between the two ends. CDR3: CASRIRSFNEQYF. The CDR3 DNA sequence: TGCGCCAGCAGAATTCGGAGTTTCAACGAGCAGTACTTC. The full variable domain, with the rest looked up from reference TRBV5-1 and TRBJ2-7, is KAGVTQTPRYLIKTRGQQVTLSCSPISGHRSVSWYQQTPGQGLQFLFEYFSETQRNKGNFPGRFSGRQFSNSRSEMNVSTLELGDSALYLCASRIRSFNEQYFGPGTRLTVT.

This clone came up once. The chain employs TRBV9 and TRBJ1-4; perhaps TRBD1 as D (5 bases). Trimming cost V 6 bases and J 5 bases, with 17 bases left between them. The CDR3 totals 15 residues. The germline CDR1 and CDR2 sequences are SGDLS and YYNGEE. This CDR3 reads CASNERGVLNEKLFF. The CDR3 DNA follows: TGTGCCAGCAACGAAAGGGGTGTCTTGAATGAAAAACTGTTTTTT.

Only a few counts were recorded for this clone. The V call is TRBV25-1, the J call TRBJ2-3, with D maybe TRBD1 (5 bases). Germline V gene data show CDR1 as MGHDK and CDR2 as SYGVNS. Deletions cut 3 bases from V and 2 bases from J, with 9 bases between. The CDR3 length is 14 residues. The CDR3 loop reads CASSDDRVTDTQYF. In nucleotides, the CDR3 is TGTGCCAGCAGTGATGACAGAGTCACAGATACGCAGTATTTT.

The chain recombines TRBV7-8 with TRBJ2-7; TRBD2 matches at 7 bases. CDR3 size: 14 residues. With V trimmed by 3 bases and J by 2 bases, 4 bases remained unmatched. The germline gives CDR1 SGHVS, CDR2 FQNEAQ. The CDR3 sequence: CASSLSGGPYEQYF. Here the CDR3 DNA reads TGTGCCAGCAGCTTGTCGGGGGGTCCCTACGAGCAGTACTTC.

The chain joins TRBV6-5 to TRBJ1-5; no clear D. Germline-derived CDR1 and CDR2 are MNHEY and SVGAGI. The CDR3 loop spans 11 amino acids. V was trimmed by 6 bases and J by 9 bases, leaving 9 bases between them. The CDR3 DNA follows: TGTGCCAGCAGCGAATCTAGGCCCCAGCATTTT. Translated: CASSESRPQHF.

The V gene is TRBV15, the J gene TRBJ2-5, with D possibly matching TRBD1 (6 bases). Germline-derived CDR1 and CDR2 are LNHNV and YYDKDF (reference sequence). The CDR3 length is 16 residues. V was cut by 4 bases and J by 5 bases, with 20 bases left in between. CDR3 DNA: TGTGCCACCAGCACCTTATCCAGGGGAAAGTGGGAGACCCAGTACTTC. It encodes CATSTLSRGKWETQYF.